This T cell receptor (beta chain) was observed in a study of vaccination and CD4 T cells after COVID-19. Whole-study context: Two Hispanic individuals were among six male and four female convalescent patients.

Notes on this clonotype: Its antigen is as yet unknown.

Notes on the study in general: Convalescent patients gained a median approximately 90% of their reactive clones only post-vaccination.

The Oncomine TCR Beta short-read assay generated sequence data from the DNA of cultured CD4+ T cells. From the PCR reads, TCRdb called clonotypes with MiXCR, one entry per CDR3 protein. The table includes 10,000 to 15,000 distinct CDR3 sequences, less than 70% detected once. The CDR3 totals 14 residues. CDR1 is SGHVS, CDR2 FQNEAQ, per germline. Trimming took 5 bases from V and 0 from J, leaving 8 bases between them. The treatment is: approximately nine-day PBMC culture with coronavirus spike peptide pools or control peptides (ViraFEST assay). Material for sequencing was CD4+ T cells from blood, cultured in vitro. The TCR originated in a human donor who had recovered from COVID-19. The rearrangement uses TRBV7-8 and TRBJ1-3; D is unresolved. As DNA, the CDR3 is TGTGCCAGCAGCCTTCGCCACTCTGGAAACACCATATATTTT. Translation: CASSLRHSGNTIYF. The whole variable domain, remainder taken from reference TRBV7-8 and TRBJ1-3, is GAGVSQSPRYKVAKRGQDVALRCDPISGHVSLFWYQQALGQGPEFLTYFQNEAQLDKSGLPSDRFFAERPEGSVSTLKIQRTQQEDSAVYLCASSLRHSGNTIYFGEGSWLTVV.